Described below is a single TCR beta chain sequence and its context. Antigen unknown. The data are from a study of blood T cells in healthy people across ages. General observations from the study: Older age went with lower TCR beta diversity per million T cells, in a roughly linear way. Estimates based on one million T cells were treated as lower bounds.

The CDR3 consists of 16 residues. The germline gives CDR1 SGHRS, CDR2 YFSETQ. PCR was performed a second time for roughly 6 to 12 cycles using a sample-barcoded 5' primer and a J-beta primer mix. TCRdb fed the 5' RACE reads into MiXCR, producing one record per CDR3 protein. Of 850,000 to 1,300,000 distinct CDR3 sequences listed, less than 50% are singletons. The sample was blood. The rearrangement joins TRBV5-1 to TRBJ2-1, with 7 bases fitting TRBD2. With the DNA end fitting TRBJ2-7 better, the J assignment may be wrong. This receptor was taken from an older woman in good health. The CDR3 loop is CASSLVGGPGYNEQYF. CDR3 nucleotides: TGCGCCAGCAGCTTGGTGGGAGGGCCTGGGTACAATGAGCAGTACTTC.